Listed below are T cell receptor beta chains from one sample, sequenced in a study of CD8 T cells in Susac syndrome. TCRdb processed the immunoSEQ multiplex PCR reads anew with MiXCR; each CDR3 protein has one entry. The sample holds approximately 200,000 distinct CDR3 sequences, around 95% seen once. The sample was CD4+ T cells from PBMCs. These receptors came from a human donor with multiple sclerosis. The conserved cysteine and the conserved F or W are not part of the CDR3 here. Size tells how often a clone was seen (once, few, many) or the class of an expanded clone, and some rows leave it out.

TRBV5-1	NA	TRBJ1-2	ASSPPATTGVEGYT
TRBV6-5	NA	TRBJ1-6	ASRLGGESSYNSPLH
TRBV20-1	NA	TRBJ1-1	SAYYRGGNTEAF
TRBV27	NA	TRBJ1-6	ASRELGNSPLH
TRBV6-6	NA	TRBJ2-4	ASSSGSRAIQY
TRBV6-2/TRBV6-3	once	TRBJ2-5	ASSWPQETQY
TRBV7-3	NA	TRBJ1-6	ASSLGYNSPLH
TRBV29-1	NA	TRBJ2-3	SVEWPNTDTQY
TRBV3-1	NA	TRBJ2-3	ASSLLEETDTQY
TRBV6-2/TRBV6-3	NA	TRBJ2-7	ASSWASSYEQY
TRBV29-1	NA	TRBJ1-1	SVARQMNAEAF
TRBV30	NA	TRBJ1-2	AWSPQTGTGDYGYT
TRBV7-9	NA	TRBJ1-4	ASSSGGVLF
TRBV10-3	NA	TRBJ2-5	AISERETQY
TRBV28	few	TRBJ1-2	ASSLGLYGYT
TRBV5-1	NA	TRBJ2-5	ASSLALLPRQETQY
TRBV6-5	NA	TRBJ1-2	ASSYSRNNNYGYT
TRBV18	NA	TRBJ2-7	ASSPIFAGTTYEQY
TRBV30	NA	TRBJ2-5	AWSGTGQETQY
TRBV7-3	NA	TRBJ2-5	ASSGNREETQY
TRBV15	NA	TRBJ2-7	ATRARGGEQY
TRBV9	NA	TRBJ2-5	ASSDQETQY
TRBV9	NA	TRBJ2-1	ASSVAKRDRNLSSYNEQF
TRBV15	NA	TRBJ2-7	ATSRDVTYEQY
TRBV5-4	NA	TRBJ1-4	ASSLAGALNEKLF
TRBV4-3	NA	TRBJ1-2	ASSQDVSTNYGYT
TRBV20-1	NA	TRBJ1-5	SATSGTGGNQPQH
TRBV6-1	NA	TRBJ2-5	ASSGGTEETQY
TRBV5-1	NA	TRBJ1-2	ASSLGKWGESYGYT
TRBV5-1	once	TRBJ1-2	ASSLAAGIYGYT
TRBV6-1	NA	TRBJ2-4	ASGRGRVVSAKNIQY
TRBV12-3/TRBV12-4	NA	TRBJ1-2	ASSLAPGTYGYT
TRBV7-9	once	TRBJ1-4	ASSLEAQDAKLF
TRBV12-3/TRBV12-4	NA	TRBJ2-1	ASSFSGAYNEQF
TRBV30	NA	TRBJ1-6	AWSRMRQGSGDSPLH
TRBV15	NA	TRBJ2-5	ATSRRGTQY
TRBV20-1	NA	TRBJ1-1	SALDTEAF
TRBV27	NA	TRBJ2-5	ASGRRAGRPDSSQETQY
TRBV12-3/TRBV12-4	NA	TRBJ2-1	ASSFGGAISYNEQF
TRBV27	NA	TRBJ1-2	ASSDRARSYGYT
TRBV30	NA	TRBJ2-7	AWSRQGGYEQY
TRBV7-8	NA	TRBJ2-7	ASSAAAWTPRFGEQY
TRBV14	NA	TRBJ1-1	ASSQDLQNTEAF
TRBV5-4	once	TRBJ1-1	ASRRDRVSTEAF
TRBV29-1	NA	TRBJ1-6	SVQGAGSPLH